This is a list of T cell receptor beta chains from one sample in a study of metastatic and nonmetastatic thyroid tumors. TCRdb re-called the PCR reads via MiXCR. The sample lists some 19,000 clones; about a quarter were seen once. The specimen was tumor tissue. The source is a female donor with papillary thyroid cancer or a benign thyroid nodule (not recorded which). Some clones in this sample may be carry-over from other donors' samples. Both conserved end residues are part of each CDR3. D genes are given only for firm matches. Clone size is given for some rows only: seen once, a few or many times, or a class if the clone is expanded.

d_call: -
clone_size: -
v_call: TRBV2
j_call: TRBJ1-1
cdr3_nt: TGTGCCAGCAGTGAAGTTGGGGGGCGGACTGAAGCTTTCTTT
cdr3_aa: CASSEVGGRTEAFF

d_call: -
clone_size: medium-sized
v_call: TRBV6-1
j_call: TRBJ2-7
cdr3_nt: TGTGCCAGCAGCCCCAGGGTCGGGAGAAGCTACGAGCAGTACTTC
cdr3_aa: CASSPRVGRSYEQYF

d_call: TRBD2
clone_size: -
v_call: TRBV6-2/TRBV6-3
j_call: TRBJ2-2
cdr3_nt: TGTGCCAGCAGTTCCTCACTAGCGGGGGGACCCAGCACCGGGGAGCTGTTTTTT
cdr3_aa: CASSSSLAGGPSTGELFF

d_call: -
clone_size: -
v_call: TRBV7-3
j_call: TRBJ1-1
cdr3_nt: TGTGCCAGCAGCTTAGACAACTCAGGGGTGACTGAAGCTTTCTTT
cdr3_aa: CASSLDNSGVTEAFF

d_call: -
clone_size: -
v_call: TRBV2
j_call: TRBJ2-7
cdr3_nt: TGTGCCAGCAACCAGTTCAGGGACCACGAGCAGTACTTC
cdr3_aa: CASNQFRDHEQYF

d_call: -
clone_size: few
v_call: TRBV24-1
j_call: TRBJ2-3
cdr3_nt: TGTGCCACCAGTGATAACGGGTTTGCAACGCAGTATTTT
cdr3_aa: CATSDNGFATQYF

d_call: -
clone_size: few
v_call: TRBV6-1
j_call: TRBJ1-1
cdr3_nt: TGTGCCAGCACCTGGGACATTGGAGTGAACACTGAAGCTTTCTTT
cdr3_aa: CASTWDIGVNTEAFF

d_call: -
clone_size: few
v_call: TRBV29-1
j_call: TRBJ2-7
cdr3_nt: TGCAGCGTTGTCCCTACCACAGCCTACGAGCAGTACTTC
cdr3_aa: CSVVPTTAYEQYF

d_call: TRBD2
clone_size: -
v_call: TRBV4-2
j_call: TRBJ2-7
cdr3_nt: TGTGCCAGCAGGGGGTCCTCGAAGCGGGGCAGCTCCTACGAGCAGTACTTC
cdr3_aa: CASRGSSKRGSSYEQYF

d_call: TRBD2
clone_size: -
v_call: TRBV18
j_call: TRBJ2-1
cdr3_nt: TGTGCCAGCTCAGACCTTAGCGGGTTCTACAATGAGCAGTTCTTC
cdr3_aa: CASSDLSGFYNEQFF

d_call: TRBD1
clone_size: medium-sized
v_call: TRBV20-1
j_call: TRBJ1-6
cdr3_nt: TGCAGTGCTAGAGGGCCGGGACAGGGGCCGAATTCACCCCTCCACTTT
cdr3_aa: CSARGPGQGPNSPLHF

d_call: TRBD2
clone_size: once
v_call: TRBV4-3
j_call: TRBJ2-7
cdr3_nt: TGCGCCAGTCCGACTAGCGGGGGCTACTACGAGCAGTACTTC
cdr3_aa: CASPTSGGYYEQYF

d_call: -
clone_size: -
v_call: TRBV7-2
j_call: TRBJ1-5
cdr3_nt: TGTGCCAGCAGCTCGAGCGGCGTATACAATCAGCCCCAGCATTTT
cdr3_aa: CASSSSGVYNQPQHF

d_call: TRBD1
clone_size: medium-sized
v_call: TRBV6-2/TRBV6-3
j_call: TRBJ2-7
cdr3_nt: TGTGCCAGCAGTAAATCTACAGGGGGCCTCGAGCAGTACTTC
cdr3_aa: CASSKSTGGLEQYF

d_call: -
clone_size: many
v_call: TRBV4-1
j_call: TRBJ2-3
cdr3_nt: TGCGCCAGCAGCCAAGAGGGGGGAAATACGCAGTATTTT
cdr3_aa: CASSQEGGNTQYF

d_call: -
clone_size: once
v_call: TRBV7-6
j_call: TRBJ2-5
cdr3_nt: TGTGCCAGCAGTCTCGGTGGGCAGGTGGAGACCCAGTACTTC
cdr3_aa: CASSLGGQVETQYF

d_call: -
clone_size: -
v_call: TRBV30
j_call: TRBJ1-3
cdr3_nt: TGTGCCTGGAGTGTACGGGGCGGGGCGAGTTATGGAAACACCATATATTTT
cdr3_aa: CAWSVRGGASYGNTIYF

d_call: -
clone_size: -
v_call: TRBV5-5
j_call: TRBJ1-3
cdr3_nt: TGTGCCAGCAGCTTGGAAGGGTCGGGGACTGGAAACACCATATATTTT
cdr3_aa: CASSLEGSGTGNTIYF

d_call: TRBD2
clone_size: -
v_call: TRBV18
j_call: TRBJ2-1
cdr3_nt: TGTGCCAGCTCACCGGGACTAGCGGACAATGCTGAGCAGTTCTTC
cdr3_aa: CASSPGLADNAEQFF

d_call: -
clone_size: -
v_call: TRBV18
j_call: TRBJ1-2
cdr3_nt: TGTGCCAGCTCACTCACATCCGACTATGGCTACACCTTC
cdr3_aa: CASSLTSDYGYTF

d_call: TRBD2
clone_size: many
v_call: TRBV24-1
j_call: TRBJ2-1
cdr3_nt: TGTGCCACCAGTGATTTCGCCGCGGGAGGGCCTGCGAATGAGCAGTTCTTC
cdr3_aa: CATSDFAAGGPANEQFF

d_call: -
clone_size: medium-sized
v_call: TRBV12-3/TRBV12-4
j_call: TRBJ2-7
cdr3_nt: TGTGCCAGCAGTTTAGACCGCTACGAGCAGTACTTC
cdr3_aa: CASSLDRYEQYF

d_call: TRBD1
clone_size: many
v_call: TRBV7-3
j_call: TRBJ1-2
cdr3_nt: TGTGCCAGCAGCTTAGGCACACCGGGACAGGGAGGTTACGGCTACACCTTC
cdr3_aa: CASSLGTPGQGGYGYTF

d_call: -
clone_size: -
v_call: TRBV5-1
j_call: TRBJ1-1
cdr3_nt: TGCGCCAGCAGCTTCGGGGGGCCGGGGACTGAAGCTTTCTTT
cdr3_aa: CASSFGGPGTEAFF

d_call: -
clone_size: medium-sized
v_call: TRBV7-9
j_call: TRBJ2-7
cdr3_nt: TGTGCCAGCAGCTTGGCCGACTACGAGCAGTACTTC
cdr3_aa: CASSLADYEQYF

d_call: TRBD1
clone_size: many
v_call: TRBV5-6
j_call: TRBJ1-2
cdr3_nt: TGTGCCAGCAGCCCGAGACAGGGTTCTAACTATGGCTACACCTTC
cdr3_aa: CASSPRQGSNYGYTF

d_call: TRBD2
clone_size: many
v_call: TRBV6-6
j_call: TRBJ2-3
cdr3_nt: TGTGCCAGCAGTTACTCGAGCACTAGCGACCCACTCTACGGGTACACAGATACGCAGTATTTT
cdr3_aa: CASSYSSTSDPLYGYTDTQYF

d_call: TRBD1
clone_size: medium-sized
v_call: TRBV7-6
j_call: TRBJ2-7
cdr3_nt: TGTGCCAGCAGCTTGCGTACGGACAGGGGCGAGGTGCAGTACTTC
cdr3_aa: CASSLRTDRGEVQYF

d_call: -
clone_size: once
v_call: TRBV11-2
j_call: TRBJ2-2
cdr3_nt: TGTGCCAGCAGCTTAGTCTGGAGGGCTGGGGAGCTGTTTTTT
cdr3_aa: CASSLVWRAGELFF

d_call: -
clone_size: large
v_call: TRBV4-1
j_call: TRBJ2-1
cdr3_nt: TGCGCCAGCAGCCAAGACTGGACCTCTGGGCAGTTCTTC
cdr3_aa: CASSQDWTSGQFF

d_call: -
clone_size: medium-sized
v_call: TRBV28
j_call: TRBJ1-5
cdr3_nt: TGTGCCAGCAGTTTATCAGAGAGGGGAAATCAGCCCCAGCATTTT
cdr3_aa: CASSLSERGNQPQHF

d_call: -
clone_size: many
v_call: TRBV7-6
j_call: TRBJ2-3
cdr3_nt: TGTGCCAGCAGCCAGGGAGATACGCAGTATTTT
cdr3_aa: CASSQGDTQYF

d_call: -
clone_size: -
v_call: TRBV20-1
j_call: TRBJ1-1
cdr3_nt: TGCAGTGCCCCTGGGAGGGGGTCAAACACTGAAGCTTTCTTT
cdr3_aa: CSAPGRGSNTEAFF

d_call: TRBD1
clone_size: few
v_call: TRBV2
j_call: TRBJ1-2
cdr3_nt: TGTGCCAGCGGCCAGGGGGATGGCTACACCTTC
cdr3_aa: CASGQGDGYTF

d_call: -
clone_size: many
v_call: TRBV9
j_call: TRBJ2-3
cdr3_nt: TGTGCCAGCAGACCGGGAGATAGCACAGATACGCAGTATTTT
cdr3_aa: CASRPGDSTDTQYF

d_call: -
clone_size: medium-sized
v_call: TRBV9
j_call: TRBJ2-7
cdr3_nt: TGTGCCAGCAGCGTAGAGCCTTCGAGCTCCTACGAGCAGTACTTC
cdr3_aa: CASSVEPSSSYEQYF

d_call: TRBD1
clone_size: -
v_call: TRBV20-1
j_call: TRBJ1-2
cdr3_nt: TGCAGTGCCTTCCCAACCACAGGGGCCTATGGCTACACCTTC
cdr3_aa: CSAFPTTGAYGYTF

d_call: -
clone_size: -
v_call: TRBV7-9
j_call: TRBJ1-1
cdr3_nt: TGTGCCAACACCCTGGGAACCGAAGCTTTCTTT
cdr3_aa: CANTLGTEAFF

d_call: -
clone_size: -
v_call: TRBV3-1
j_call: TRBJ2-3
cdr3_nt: TGTGCCAACAGCCAAAGGGACGAGGATATGCAGTATTTT
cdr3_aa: CANSQRDEDMQYF

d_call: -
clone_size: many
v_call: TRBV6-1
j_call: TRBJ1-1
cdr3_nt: TGTGCCAGCAGTTTCCCCGGGATGGACACTGAAGCTTTCTTT
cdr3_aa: CASSFPGMDTEAFF

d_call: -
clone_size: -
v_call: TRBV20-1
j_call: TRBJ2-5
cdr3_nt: TGCAGTGCTCGCATCCCCGTGAGAGAAGAGACCCAGTACTTC
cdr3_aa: CSARIPVREETQYF

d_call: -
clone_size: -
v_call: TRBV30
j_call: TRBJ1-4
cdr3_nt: TGTGCCTGGAGTGTCGGGTGGGCAGGAACTGAAAAACTGTTTTTT
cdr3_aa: CAWSVGWAGTEKLFF

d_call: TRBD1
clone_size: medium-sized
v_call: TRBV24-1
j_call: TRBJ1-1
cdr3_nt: TGTGCCACCAGTCCTGGAGGGGAAAGGGGGCGCACTGAAGCTTTCTTT
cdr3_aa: CATSPGGERGRTEAFF

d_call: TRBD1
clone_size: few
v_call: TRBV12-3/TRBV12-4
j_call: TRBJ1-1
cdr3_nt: TGTGCCAGCAGTCTCCGACAGGGATCTGAAGCTTTCTTT
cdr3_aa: CASSLRQGSEAFF

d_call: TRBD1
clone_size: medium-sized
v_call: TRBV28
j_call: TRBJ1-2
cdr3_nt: TGTGCCAGCGGGGACAGTCACAACTATGGCTACACCTTC
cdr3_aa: CASGDSHNYGYTF

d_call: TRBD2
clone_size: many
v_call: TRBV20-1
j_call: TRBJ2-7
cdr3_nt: TGCAGTGCCCGGCGGATTAGCGGGCTGCCTTACGAGCAGTACTTC
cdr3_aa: CSARRISGLPYEQYF

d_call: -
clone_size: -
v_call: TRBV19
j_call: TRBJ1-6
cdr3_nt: TGTGCCAGTACCCCGGGGGGGTATTCACCCCTCCACTTT
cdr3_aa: CASTPGGYSPLHF

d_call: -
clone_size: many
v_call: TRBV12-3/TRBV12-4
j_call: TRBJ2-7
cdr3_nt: TGTGCCAGCAGTTCCCCTGACTCGTTGTACGAGCAGTACTTC
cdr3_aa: CASSSPDSLYEQYF

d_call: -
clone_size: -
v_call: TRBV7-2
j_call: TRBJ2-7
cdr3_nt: TGTGCCAGCAGCCTACAGGACAGGAGGGTTGACGAGCAGTACTTC
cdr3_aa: CASSLQDRRVDEQYF

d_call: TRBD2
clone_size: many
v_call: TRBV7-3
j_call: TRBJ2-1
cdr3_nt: TGTGCCAGCAGCGGGACTAGCGGTCATGAGCAGTTCTTC
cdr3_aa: CASSGTSGHEQFF

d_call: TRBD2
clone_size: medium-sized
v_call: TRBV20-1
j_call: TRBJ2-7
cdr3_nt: TGCAGTGCTAGAGCCGGGACTAGCGTGTCGTACTTC
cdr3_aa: CSARAGTSVSYF

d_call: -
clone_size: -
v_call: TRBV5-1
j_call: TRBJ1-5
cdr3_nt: TGCGCCAGCAGCTTGGTTGCGGGGCCAAATCAGCCCCAGCATTTT
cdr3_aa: CASSLVAGPNQPQHF

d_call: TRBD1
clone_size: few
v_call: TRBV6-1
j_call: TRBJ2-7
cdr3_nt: TGTGCCAGCAGAAGGACAGGATCCTACGAGCAGTACTTC
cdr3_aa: CASRRTGSYEQYF

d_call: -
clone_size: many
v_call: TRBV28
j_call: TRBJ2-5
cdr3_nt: TGTGCCAGCAGTTTCGAGGGTCCGGAGACCCAGTACTTC
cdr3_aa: CASSFEGPETQYF

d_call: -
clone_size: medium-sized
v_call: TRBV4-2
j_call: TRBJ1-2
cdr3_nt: TGTGCCAGCAGCGAACCGGGGGTGGGTGGCTACACCTTC
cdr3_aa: CASSEPGVGGYTF